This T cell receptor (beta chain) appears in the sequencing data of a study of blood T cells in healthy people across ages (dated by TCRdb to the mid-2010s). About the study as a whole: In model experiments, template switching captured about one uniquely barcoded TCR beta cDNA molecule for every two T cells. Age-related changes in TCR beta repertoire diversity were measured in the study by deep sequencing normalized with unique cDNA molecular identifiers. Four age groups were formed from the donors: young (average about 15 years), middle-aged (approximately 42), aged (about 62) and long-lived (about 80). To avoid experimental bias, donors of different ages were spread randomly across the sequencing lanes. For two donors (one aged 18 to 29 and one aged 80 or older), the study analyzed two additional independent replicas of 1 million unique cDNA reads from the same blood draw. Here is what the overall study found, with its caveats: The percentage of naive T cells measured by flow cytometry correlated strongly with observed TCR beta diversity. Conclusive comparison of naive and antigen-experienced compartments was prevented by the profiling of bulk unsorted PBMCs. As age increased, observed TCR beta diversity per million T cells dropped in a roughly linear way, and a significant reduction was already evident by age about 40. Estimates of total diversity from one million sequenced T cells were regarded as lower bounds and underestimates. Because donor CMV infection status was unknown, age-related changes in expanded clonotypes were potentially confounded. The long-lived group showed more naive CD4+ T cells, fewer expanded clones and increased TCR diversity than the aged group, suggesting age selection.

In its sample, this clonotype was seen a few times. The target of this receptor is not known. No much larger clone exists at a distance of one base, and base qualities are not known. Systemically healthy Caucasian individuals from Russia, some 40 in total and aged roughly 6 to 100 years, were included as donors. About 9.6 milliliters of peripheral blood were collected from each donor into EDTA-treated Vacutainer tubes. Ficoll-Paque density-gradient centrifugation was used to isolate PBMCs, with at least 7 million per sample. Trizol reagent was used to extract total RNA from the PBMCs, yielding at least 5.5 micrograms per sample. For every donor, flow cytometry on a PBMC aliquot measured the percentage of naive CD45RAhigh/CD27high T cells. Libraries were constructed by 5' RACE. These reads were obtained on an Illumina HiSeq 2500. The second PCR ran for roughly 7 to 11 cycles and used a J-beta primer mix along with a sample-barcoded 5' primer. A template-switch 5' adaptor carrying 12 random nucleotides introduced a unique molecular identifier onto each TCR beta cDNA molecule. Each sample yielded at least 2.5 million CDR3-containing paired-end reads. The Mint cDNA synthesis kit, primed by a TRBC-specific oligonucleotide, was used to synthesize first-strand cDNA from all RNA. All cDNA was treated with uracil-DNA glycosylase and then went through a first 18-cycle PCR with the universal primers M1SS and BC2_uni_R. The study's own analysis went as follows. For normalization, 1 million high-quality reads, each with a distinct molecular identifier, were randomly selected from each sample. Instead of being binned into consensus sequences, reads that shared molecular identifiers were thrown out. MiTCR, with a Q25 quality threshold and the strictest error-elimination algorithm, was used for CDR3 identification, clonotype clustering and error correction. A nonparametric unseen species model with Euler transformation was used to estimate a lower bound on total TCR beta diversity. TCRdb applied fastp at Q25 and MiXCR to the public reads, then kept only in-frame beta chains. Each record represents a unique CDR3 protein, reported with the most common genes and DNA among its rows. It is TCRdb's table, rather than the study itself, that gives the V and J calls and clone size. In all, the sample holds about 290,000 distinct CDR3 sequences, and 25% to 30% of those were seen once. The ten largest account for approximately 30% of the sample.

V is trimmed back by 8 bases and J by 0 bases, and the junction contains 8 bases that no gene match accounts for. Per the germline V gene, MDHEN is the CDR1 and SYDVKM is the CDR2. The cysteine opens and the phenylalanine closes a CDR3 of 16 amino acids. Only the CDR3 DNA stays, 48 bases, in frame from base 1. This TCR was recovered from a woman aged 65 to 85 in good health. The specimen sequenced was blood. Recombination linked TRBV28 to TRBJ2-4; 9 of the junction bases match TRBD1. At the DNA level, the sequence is TGTGCCAGCGGCACAGGGGGCACCCTAGCCAAAAACATTCAGTACTTC. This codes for CASGTGGTLAKNIQYF.